The source of this TCR beta chain is a study of cytomegalovirus exposure and HLA in healthy donors. Study at large: Of all 400 or so donors who were genotyped, roughly 83% belonged to the Caucasian-associated ancestry cluster.

The V segment lost 3 bases and the J segment 4 bases; nucleotides outside the gene matches: 5. Germline values: CDR1 SGHAT, CDR2 FQNNGV. The CDR3 covers 14 residues. Primers: 60 Vbeta forward and 13 Jbeta reverse. The assay was immunoSEQ multiplex PCR, and TCRdb's table has in-frame clones only and misses some. The sample comprises roughly 100,000 clones, 65% to 85% of which are singletons, and approximately 4.3% rests with the top ten. Regarding the study as a whole: Later analysis showed most CMV-associated TCR beta chains appearing HLA-restricted. In an earlier analysis, most TCR beta V segments were productive about 87% or about 30% of the time. The only immune exposure information that was available was CMV serostatus.

Details on this clone: Its antigen remains unknown.

The sample comprised PBMCs. This receptor was taken from a man aged 45-65 years in good health and CMV-seropositive. The chain is built from TRBV11-2 and TRBJ2-7, with TRBD2 matching 8 bases. The CDR3 spells CASSFGLADYEQYF. DNA for the CDR3: TGTGCCAGCAGCTTCGGACTAGCAGATTACGAGCAGTACTTC. Looking up the rest from reference TRBV11-2 and TRBJ2-7 gives the full variable domain: EAGVAQSPRYKIIEKRQSVAFWCNPISGHATLYWYQQILGQGPKLLIQFQNNGVVDDSQLPKDRFSAERLKGVDSTLKIQPAKLEDSAVYLCASSFGLADYEQYFGPGTRLTVT.